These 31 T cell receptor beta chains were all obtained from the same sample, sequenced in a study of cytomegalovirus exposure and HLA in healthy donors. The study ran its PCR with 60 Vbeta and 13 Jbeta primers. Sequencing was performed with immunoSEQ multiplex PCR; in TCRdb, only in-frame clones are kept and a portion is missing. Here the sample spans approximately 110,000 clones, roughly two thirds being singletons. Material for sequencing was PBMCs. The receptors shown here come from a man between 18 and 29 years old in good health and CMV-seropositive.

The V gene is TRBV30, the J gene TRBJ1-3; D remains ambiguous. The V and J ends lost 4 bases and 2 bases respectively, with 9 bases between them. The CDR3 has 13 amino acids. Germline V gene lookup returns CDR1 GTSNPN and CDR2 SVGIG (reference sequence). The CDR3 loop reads CAWNGGAGNTIYF. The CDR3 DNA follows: TGTGCCTGGAATGGCGGGGCTGGAAACACCATATATTTT.

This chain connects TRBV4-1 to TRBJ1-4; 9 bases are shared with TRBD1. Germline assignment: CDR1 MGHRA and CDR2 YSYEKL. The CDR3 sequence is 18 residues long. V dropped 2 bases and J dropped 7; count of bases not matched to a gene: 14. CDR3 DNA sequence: TGCGCCAGCAGCCAAACGGGACAGGGAGGAGACCAGGGTGAAAAACTGTTTTTT. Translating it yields CASSQTGQGGDQGEKLFF.

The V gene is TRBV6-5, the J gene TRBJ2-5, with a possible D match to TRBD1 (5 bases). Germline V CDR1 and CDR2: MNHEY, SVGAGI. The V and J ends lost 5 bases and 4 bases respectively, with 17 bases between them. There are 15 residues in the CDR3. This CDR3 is CASSPRVGVRETQYF. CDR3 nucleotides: TGTGCCAGCAGTCCCAGGGTGGGTGTGAGAGAGACCCAGTACTTC.

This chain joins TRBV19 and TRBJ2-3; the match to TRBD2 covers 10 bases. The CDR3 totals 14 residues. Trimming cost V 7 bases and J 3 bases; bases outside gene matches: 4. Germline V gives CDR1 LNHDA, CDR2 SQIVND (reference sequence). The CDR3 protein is CASNPSGGTDTQYF. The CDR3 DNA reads TGTGCCAGTAACCCTAGCGGGGGTACAGATACGCAGTATTTT. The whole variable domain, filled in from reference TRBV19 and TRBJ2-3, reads DGGITQSPKYLFRKEGQNVTLSCEQNLNHDAMYWYRQDPGQGLRLIYYSQIVNDFQKGDIAEGYSVSREKKESFPLTVTSAQKNPTAFYLCASNPSGGTDTQYFGPGTRLTVL.

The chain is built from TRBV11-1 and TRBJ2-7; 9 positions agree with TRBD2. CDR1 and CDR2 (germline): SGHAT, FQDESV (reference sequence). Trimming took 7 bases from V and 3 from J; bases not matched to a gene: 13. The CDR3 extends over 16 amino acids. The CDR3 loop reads CASKPRVAGDHYEQYF. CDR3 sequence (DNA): TGTGCCAGCAAGCCTCGGGTAGCGGGGGACCACTACGAGCAGTACTTC.

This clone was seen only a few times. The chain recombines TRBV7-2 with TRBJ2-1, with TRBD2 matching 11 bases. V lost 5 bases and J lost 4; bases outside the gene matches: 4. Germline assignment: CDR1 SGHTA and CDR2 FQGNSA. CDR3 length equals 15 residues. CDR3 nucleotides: TGTGCCAGCAGCACGACTAGCGGGGCGTACAATGAGCAGTTCTTC. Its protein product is CASSTTSGAYNEQFF.

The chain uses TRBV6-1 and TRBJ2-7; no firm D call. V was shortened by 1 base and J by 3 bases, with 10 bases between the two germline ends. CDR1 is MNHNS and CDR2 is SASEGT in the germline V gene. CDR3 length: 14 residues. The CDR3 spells CASSEGLANYEQYV. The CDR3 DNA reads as TGTGCCAGCAGTGAAGGACTGGCTAACTACGAGCAGTACGTC.

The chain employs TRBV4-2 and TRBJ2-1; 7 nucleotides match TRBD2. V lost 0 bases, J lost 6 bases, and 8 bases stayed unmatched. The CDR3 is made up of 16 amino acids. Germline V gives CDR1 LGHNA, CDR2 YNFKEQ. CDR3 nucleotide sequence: TGTGCCAGCAGCCAAGAAGGACTAGGGGCCCTCAATGAGCAGTTCTTC. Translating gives CASSQEGLGALNEQFF.

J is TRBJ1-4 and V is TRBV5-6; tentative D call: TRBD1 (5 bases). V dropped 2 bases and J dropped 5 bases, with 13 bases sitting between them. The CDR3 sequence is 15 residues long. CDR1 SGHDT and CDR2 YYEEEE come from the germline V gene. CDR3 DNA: TGTGCCAGCAGCTTCGAGACAGCCGGAAATGAAAAACTGTTTTTT. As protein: CASSFETAGNEKLFF. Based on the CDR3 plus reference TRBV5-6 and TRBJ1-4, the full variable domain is DAGVTQSPTHLIKTRGQQVTLRCSPKSGHDTVSWYQQALGQGPQFIFQYYEEEERQRGNFPDRFSGHQFPNYSSELNVNALLLGDSALYLCASSFETAGNEKLFFGSGTQLSVL.

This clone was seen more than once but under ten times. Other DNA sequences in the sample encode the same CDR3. The CDR3 region has the DNA TGTGCCAGCAGCTTGGGGACAGGGGCAAACACTGAAGCTTTCTTT. Translating it yields CASSLGTGANTEAFF. V and J are TRBV5-6 and TRBJ1-1, with 9 bases matching TRBD1. The CDR3 consists of 15 residues. The junction had 2 bases not matched to a gene; V was cut back by 0 bases and J by 2 bases. Germline loops: CDR1 SGHDT, CDR2 YYEEEE.

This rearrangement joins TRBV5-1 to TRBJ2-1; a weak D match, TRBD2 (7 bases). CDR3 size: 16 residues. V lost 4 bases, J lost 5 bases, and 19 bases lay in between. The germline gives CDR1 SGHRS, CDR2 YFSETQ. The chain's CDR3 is CASSLTGAAGNNEQFF. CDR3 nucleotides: TGCGCCAGCAGCCTTACGGGGGCAGCGGGAAACAATGAGCAGTTCTTC. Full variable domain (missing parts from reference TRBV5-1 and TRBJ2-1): KAGVTQTPRYLIKTRGQQVTLSCSPISGHRSVSWYQQTPGQGLQFLFEYFSETQRNKGNFPGRFSGRQFSNSRSEMNVSTLELGDSALYLCASSLTGAAGNNEQFFGPGTRLTVL.

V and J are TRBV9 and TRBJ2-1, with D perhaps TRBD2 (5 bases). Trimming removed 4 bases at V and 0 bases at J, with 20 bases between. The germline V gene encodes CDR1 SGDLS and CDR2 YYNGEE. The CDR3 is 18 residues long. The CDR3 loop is CASSRTTLARSSYNEQFF. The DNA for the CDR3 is TGTGCCAGCAGCCGCACTACTCTAGCTAGGAGCTCCTACAATGAGCAGTTCTTC.

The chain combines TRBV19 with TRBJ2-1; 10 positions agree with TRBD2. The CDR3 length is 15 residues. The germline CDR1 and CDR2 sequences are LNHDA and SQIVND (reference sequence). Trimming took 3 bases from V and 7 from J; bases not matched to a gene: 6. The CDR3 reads CASSISAGGPNEQFF. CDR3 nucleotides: TGTGCCAGTAGTATTTCAGCGGGGGGGCCTAATGAGCAGTTCTTC. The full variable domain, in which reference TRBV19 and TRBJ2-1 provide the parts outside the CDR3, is DGGITQSPKYLFRKEGQNVTLSCEQNLNHDAMYWYRQDPGQGLRLIYYSQIVNDFQKGDIAEGYSVSREKKESFPLTVTSAQKNPTAFYLCASSISAGGPNEQFFGPGTRLTVL.

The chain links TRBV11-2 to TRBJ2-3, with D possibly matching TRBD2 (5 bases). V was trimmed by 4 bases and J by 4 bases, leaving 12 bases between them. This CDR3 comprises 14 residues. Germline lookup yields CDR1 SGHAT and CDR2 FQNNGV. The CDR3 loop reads CASSSTSFPDTQYF. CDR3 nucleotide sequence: TGTGCCAGCAGCTCTACTAGTTTCCCAGATACGCAGTATTTT. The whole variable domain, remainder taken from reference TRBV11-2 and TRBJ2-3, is EAGVAQSPRYKIIEKRQSVAFWCNPISGHATLYWYQQILGQGPKLLIQFQNNGVVDDSQLPKDRFSAERLKGVDSTLKIQPAKLEDSAVYLCASSSTSFPDTQYFGPGTRLTVL.

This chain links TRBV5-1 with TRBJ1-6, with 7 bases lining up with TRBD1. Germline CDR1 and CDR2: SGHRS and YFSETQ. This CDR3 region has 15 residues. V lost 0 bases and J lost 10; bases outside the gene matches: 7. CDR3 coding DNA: TGCGCCAGCAGCTTGGAGGGGACAGATGGCTCACCCCTCCACTTT. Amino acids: CASSLEGTDGSPLHF.

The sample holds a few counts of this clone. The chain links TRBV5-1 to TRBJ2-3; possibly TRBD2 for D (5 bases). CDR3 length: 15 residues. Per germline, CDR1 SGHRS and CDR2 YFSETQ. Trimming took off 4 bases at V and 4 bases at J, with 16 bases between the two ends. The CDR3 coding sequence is TGCGCCAGCAGCCCGAAGGGTCTAGCCCCAGATACGCAGTATTTT. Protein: CASSPKGLAPDTQYF.

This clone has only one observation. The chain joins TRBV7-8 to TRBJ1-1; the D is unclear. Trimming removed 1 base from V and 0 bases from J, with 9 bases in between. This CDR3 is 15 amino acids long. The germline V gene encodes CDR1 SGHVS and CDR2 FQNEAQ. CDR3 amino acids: CASSLGEKLNTEAFF. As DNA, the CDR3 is TGTGCCAGCAGCTTAGGGGAGAAATTGAACACTGAAGCTTTCTTT.

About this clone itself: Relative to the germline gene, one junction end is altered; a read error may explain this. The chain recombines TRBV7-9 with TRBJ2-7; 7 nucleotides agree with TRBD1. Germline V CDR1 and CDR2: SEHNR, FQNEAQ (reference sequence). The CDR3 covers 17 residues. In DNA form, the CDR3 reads TGTTCCAGCAGCCCAAACATGAACAGGGGATCAACCTACGAGCAGTACTTC. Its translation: CSSSPNMNRGSTYEQYF.

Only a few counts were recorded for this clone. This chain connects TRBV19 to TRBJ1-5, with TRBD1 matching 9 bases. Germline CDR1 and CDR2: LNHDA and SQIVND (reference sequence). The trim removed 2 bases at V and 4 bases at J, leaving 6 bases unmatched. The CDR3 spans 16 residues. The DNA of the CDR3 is TGTGCCAGTAGTATACCACAGGGGGCGTTAAATCAGCCCCAGCATTTT. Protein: CASSIPQGALNQPQHF.

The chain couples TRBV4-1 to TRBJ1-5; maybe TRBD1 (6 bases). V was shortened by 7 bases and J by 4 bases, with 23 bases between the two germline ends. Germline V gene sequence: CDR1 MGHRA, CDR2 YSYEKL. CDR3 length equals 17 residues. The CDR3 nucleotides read TGCGCCAGCAACCCTGTACAGGGAATCGGCCTTAATCAGCCCCAGCATTTT. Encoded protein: CASNPVQGIGLNQPQHF.

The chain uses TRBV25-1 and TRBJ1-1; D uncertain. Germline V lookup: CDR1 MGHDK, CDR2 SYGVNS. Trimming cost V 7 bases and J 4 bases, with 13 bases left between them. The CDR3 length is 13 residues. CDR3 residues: CASTTGVGTEAFF. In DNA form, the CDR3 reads TGTGCCAGCACCACCGGGGTGGGCACTGAAGCTTTCTTT.

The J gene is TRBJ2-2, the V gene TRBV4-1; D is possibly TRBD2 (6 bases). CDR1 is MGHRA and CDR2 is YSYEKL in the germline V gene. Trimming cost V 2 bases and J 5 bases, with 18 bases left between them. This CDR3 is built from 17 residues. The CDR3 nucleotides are TGCGCCAGCAGCCAACGCGGGGCCGGACGCGGGACCGGGGAGCTGTTTTTT. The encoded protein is CASSQRGAGRGTGELFF.

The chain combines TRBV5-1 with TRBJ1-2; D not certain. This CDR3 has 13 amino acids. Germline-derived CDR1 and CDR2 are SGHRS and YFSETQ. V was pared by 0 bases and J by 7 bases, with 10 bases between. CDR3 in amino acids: CASSLEGGIGYTF. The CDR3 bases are TGCGCCAGCAGCTTGGAGGGAGGGATTGGCTACACCTTC.

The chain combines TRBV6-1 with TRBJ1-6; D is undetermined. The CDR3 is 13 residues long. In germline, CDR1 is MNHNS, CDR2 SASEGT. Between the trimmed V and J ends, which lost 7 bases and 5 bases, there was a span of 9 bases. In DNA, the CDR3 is TGTGCCAGCACGGAGTCTCATAATTCACCCCTCCACTTT. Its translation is CASTESHNSPLHF.

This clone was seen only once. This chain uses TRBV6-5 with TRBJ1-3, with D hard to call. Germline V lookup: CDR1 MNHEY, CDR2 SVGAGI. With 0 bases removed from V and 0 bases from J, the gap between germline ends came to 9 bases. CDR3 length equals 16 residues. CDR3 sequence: CASSYSMMSSGNTIYF. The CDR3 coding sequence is TGTGCCAGCAGTTACTCGATGATGAGCTCTGGAAACACCATATATTTT.

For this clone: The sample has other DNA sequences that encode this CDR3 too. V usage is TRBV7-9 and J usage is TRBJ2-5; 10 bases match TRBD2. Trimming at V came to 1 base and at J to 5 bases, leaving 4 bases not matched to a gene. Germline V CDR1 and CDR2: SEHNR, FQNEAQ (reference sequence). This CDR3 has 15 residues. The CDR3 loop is CASSLVTSGAETQYF. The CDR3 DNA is TGTGCCAGCAGCTTAGTTACTAGCGGGGCGGAGACCCAGTACTTC.

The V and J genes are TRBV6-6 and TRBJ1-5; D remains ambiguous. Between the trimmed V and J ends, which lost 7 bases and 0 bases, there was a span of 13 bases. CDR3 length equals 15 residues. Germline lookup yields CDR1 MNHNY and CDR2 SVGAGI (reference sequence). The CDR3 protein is CASTRLQNSNQPQHF. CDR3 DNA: TGTGCCAGCACCCGACTCCAGAATAGCAATCAGCCCCAGCATTTT.

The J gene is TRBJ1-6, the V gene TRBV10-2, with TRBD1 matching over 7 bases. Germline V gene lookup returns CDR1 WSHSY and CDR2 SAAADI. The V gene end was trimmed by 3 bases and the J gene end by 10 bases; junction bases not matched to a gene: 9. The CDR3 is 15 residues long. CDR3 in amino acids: CASSDMTGPGSPLHF. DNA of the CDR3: TGCGCCAGCAGTGATATGACAGGGCCTGGATCACCCCTCCACTTT.

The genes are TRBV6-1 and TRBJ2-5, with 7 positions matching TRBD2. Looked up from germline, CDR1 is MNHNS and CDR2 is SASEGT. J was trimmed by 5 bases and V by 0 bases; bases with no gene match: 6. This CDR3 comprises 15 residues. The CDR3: CASSEASGSPETQYF. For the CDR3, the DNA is TGTGCCAGCAGTGAAGCTAGCGGGTCCCCGGAGACCCAGTACTTC.

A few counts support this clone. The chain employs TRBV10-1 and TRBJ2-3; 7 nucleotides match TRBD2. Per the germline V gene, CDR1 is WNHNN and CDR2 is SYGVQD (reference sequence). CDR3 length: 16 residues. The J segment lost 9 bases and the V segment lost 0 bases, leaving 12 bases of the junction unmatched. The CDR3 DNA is TGCGCCAGCAGTGAGTCCGGACTAGGGGTCGGTGGGACGCAGTATTTT. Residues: CASSESGLGVGGTQYF.

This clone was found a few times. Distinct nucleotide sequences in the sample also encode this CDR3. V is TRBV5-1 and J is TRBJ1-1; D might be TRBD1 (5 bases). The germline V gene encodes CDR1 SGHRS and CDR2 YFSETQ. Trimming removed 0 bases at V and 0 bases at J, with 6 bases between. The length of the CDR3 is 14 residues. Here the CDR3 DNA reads TGCGCCAGCAGCTTGGCAGGGATGAACACTGAAGCTTTCTTT. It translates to CASSLAGMNTEAFF.